A single sample gave rise to the 29 T cell receptor beta chains below, sequenced in a study of blood T cell repertoires in COVID-19. Using immunoSEQ multiplex PCR, the repertoire was profiled, and TCRdb retains in-frame clones only, with some absent. This sample has a few hundred thousand clones; roughly 90% occur once, and the top ten carry approximately 11%. The sequencing sample was made of peripheral blood. All receptors come from a woman aged 25-40 years with COVID-19, enrolled during active disease.

In its sample, this clone was seen once. At one end the junction does not follow the germline gene, possibly because of a read error. Other DNA sequences within the sample encode an identical CDR3. The rearrangement links TRBV7-3 to TRBJ2-2; D might be TRBD2 (5 bases). Germline V lookup: CDR1 SGHTA, CDR2 FQGTGA. The CDR3 runs to 14 residues. CDR3 sequence (DNA): TGTGCCAGCAGCGGCGGACTCGGCACCGGGGAGCTGTTCTTT. This encodes CASSGGLGTGELFF.

The CDR3 bases are TGTGCCAGCAGCCTGAGACTAGCGGGAGGAGAGACCCAGTACTTC. This gives the protein CASSLRLAGGETQYF. The rearrangement links TRBV6-5 to TRBJ2-5; 13 bases align to TRBD2. V was clipped by 6 bases and J by 4 bases; unmatched bases: 5. The CDR3 contains 15 residues. Germline V gene data show CDR1 as MNHEY and CDR2 as SVGAGI.

This clone came up once. V usage is TRBV19 and J usage is TRBJ2-1, with 7 bases matching TRBD2. The J segment lost 7 bases and the V segment lost 6 bases, leaving 15 bases of the junction unmatched. This CDR3 has 16 residues. CDR1 and CDR2 (germline): LNHDA, SQIVND (reference sequence). The CDR3 is CASRPGRASGPNEQFF. The CDR3 bases are TGTGCCAGTAGGCCGGGAAGGGCTAGCGGCCCTAATGAGCAGTTCTTC.

This clone was seen more than once but under ten times. J is TRBJ1-3 and V is TRBV30, with unresolved D. V shed 5 bases and J shed 0 bases, with 5 bases lying between them. CDR1 and CDR2 (germline): GTSNPN, SVGIG (reference sequence). This CDR3 has 12 amino acids. The DNA for the CDR3 is TGTGCCTGGGCAGACTCTGGAAACACCATATATTTT. It codes for CAWADSGNTIYF.

V gene TRBV6-2 or TRBV6-3 combines with J gene TRBJ2-3, with 11 nucleotides matching TRBD2. The germline gives CDR1 MNHEY, CDR2 SVGEGT. The J segment lost 2 bases and the V segment lost 2 bases, leaving 6 bases of the junction unmatched. The CDR3 is 17 residues long. The CDR3 loop reads CASSYPTSGTLTDTQYF. In DNA, the CDR3 is TGTGCCAGCAGTTACCCGACTAGCGGGACCCTCACAGATACGCAGTATTTT.

The chain recombines TRBV4-3 with TRBJ1-2; 7 bases align to TRBD1. The V segment lost 0 bases and the J segment 4 bases; nucleotides outside the gene matches: 8. The length of the CDR3 is 16 residues. Per germline, CDR1 LGHNA and CDR2 YSLEER. DNA of the CDR3: TGCGCCAGCAGCCAAGAGGCCGACAGGGTCCTCTATGGCTACACCTTC. It encodes CASSQEADRVLYGYTF.

This clone showed up just once. This chain joins TRBV3-1 (or the pseudogene TRBV3-2) and TRBJ1-1, with D maybe TRBD1 (5 bases). There are 13 residues in the CDR3. V gave up 3 bases and J gave up 8 bases, with 13 bases separating them. Germline lookup yields CDR1 LGHDT and CDR2 YNNKEL (reference sequence). CDR3 in amino acids: CASSHPQGLEAFF. Here the CDR3 DNA reads TGTGCCAGCAGCCACCCTCAGGGACTAGAAGCTTTCTTT.

This chain connects TRBV28 to TRBJ2-1; TRBD2 aligns across 8 bases. The CDR3 length is 16 residues. Trimming at V came to 5 bases and at J to 4 bases, leaving 10 bases not matched to a gene. Germline lookup yields CDR1 MDHEN and CDR2 SYDVKM. The CDR3 protein is CASSAPEAGAYNEQFF. The CDR3 coding sequence is TGTGCCAGCAGTGCCCCAGAAGCGGGAGCTTACAATGAGCAGTTCTTC.

The rearrangement uses TRBV5-8 and TRBJ2-2, with TRBD1 as a possible D gene (6 bases). V was pared by 10 bases and J by 5 bases, with 9 bases between. The CDR3 is made up of 11 amino acids. Germline lookup yields CDR1 SGHTS and CDR2 YDEGEE. CDR3 sequence: CAYTGTGELFF. The CDR3 nucleotides read TGTGCCTATACAGGGACCGGGGAGCTGTTTTTT.

The chain uses TRBV19 and TRBJ2-6, with a weak D call TRBD1 (6 bases). The CDR3 runs 18 residues. V lost 5 bases, J lost 0 bases, and 17 bases lay in between. Germline V gene data show CDR1 as LNHDA and CDR2 as SQIVND (reference sequence). CDR3 region: CASSRDNPSLSGANVLTF. The CDR3 DNA sequence: TGTGCCAGTAGTCGGGACAACCCGTCCCTCTCTGGGGCCAACGTCCTGACTTTC.

Regarding this clone: Other DNA sequences of this sample code for an identical CDR3. The chain joins TRBV28 to TRBJ1-6, with 7 nucleotides matching TRBD1. Trimming at V came to 3 bases and at J to 7 bases, leaving 0 bases not matched to a gene. CDR1 and CDR2 from the germline V gene are MDHEN and SYDVKM. This CDR3 comprises 13 residues. CDR3 nucleotide sequence: TGTGCCAGCAGTTTCAGGGGGAATTCACCCCTCCACTTT. It translates to CASSFRGNSPLHF.

The chain links TRBV29-1 to TRBJ1-1; a weak D match, TRBD1 (5 bases). Trimming removed 8 bases at V and 0 bases at J, with 10 bases between. Germline V CDR1 and CDR2: SQVTM, ANQGSEA. This CDR3 is built from 12 residues. For the CDR3, the DNA is TGCAGCTCCTCAGGGTTGAACACTGAAGCTTTCTTT. Its translation: CSSSGLNTEAFF.

This rearrangement joins TRBV18 to TRBJ2-2, with D perhaps TRBD2 (6 bases). This CDR3 is built from 15 residues. CDR1 KGHSH and CDR2 LQKENI come from the germline V gene. Deletions cut 1 base from V and 5 bases from J, with 11 bases between. This CDR3 reads CASSPQARGTGELFF. As DNA, the CDR3 is TGTGCCAGCTCACCACAAGCTCGGGGGACCGGGGAGCTGTTTTTT. The variable domain in full, completed from reference TRBV18 and TRBJ2-2, reads NAGVMQNPRHLVRRRGQEARLRCSPMKGHSHVYWYRQLPEEGLKFMVYLQKENIIDESGMPKERFSAEFPKEGPSILRIQQVVRGDSAAYFCASSPQARGTGELFFGEGSRLTVL.

The V gene is TRBV28, the J gene TRBJ1-1; no firm D call. The CDR3 is 16 amino acids. Deletions cut 1 base from V and 0 bases from J, with 12 bases between. From germline, CDR1 is MDHEN and CDR2 SYDVKM. CDR3 sequence (DNA): TGTGCCAGCAGTTTATATACAGCCCCCATGAACACTGAAGCTTTCTTT. Translated: CASSLYTAPMNTEAFF.

The rearrangement joins TRBV19 to TRBJ1-1; TRBD1 agrees at 8 bases. Trimming removed 5 bases from V and 1 base from J; junction bases left unmatched: 9. Per germline, CDR1 LNHDA and CDR2 SQIVND (reference sequence). CDR3 length: 16 amino acids. CDR3 coding DNA: TGTGCCAGTAGTCTATCCCAAACAGGGGGGAACACTGAAGCTTTCTTT. Amino acids: CASSLSQTGGNTEAFF.

The rearrangement joins TRBV24-1 to TRBJ2-5; 8 nucleotides align to TRBD2. V was pared by 0 bases and J by 2 bases, with 10 bases of the junction left unmatched. Germline CDR1 and CDR2: KGHDR and SFDVKD. The CDR3 is 18 amino acids. CDR3 sequence: CATSDLGGVSGGQETQYF. The CDR3 DNA reads TGTGCCACCAGTGATTTGGGCGGTGTAAGCGGGGGACAAGAGACCCAGTACTTC.

The rearrangement uses TRBV29-1 and TRBJ2-3; either TRBD1 or TRBD2 may supply D (5 bases each). Trimming removed 7 bases from V and 0 bases from J, with 11 bases in between. Germline loops: CDR1 SQVTM, CDR2 ANQGSEA. The length of the CDR3 is 13 residues. The CDR3 nucleotides read TGCAGCGGGGGGAAGGAGAGCACAGATACGCAGTATTTT. Amino acid sequence: CSGGKESTDTQYF.

The chain uses TRBV7-2 and TRBJ2-7; D possibly corresponds to TRBD2 (5 bases). V was trimmed by 4 bases and J by 1 base, leaving 11 bases between them. CDR1 is SGHTA, CDR2 FQGNSA, per germline. The CDR3 covers 14 residues. Here the CDR3 DNA reads TGTGCCAGCAGCTCGGACTTCCTTTCCTACGAGCAGTACTTC. Translation: CASSSDFLSYEQYF.

The chain recombines TRBV11-2 with TRBJ1-2; 7 nucleotides agree with TRBD1. V lost 5 bases and J lost 5; bases outside the gene matches: 5. Germline V gene lookup returns CDR1 SGHAT and CDR2 FQNNGV. The CDR3 is made up of 13 amino acids. The CDR3 sequence is CASSEKQGYGYTF. The CDR3 bases are TGTGCCAGCAGCGAAAAACAGGGGTATGGCTACACCTTC. Looking up the rest from reference TRBV11-2 and TRBJ1-2 gives the full variable domain: EAGVAQSPRYKIIEKRQSVAFWCNPISGHATLYWYQQILGQGPKLLIQFQNNGVVDDSQLPKDRFSAERLKGVDSTLKIQPAKLEDSAVYLCASSEKQGYGYTFGSGTRLTVV.

The chain uses TRBV10-3 and TRBJ1-4, with D tentatively TRBD1 (6 bases). This CDR3 has 13 residues. V shed 10 bases and J shed 7 bases, with 16 bases lying between them. Looked up from germline, CDR1 is ENHRY and CDR2 is SYGVKD. CDR3 sequence reads: CATARGNREKLFF. Written as DNA, the CDR3 is TGTGCCACGGCCAGGGGAAATCGTGAAAAACTGTTTTTT.

The chain combines TRBV7-9 with TRBJ2-4; TRBD1 matches 8 bases. The CDR3 is 16 amino acids. Trimming took 1 base from V and 3 from J; bases not matched to a gene: 5. Germline V CDR1 and CDR2: SEHNR, FQNEAQ (reference sequence). DNA for the CDR3: TGTGCCAGCAGCTTAGGTCCAGGGGGCGGCAAAAACATTCAGTACTTC. This encodes CASSLGPGGGKNIQYF.

As regards this clone: The junction does not match germline at one end; this may be a read error. CDR3 amino acids: CAWKRGQGLLRFLTDTQYF. The CDR3 DNA reads as TGTGCCTGGAAGCGGGGACAGGGCCTGTTAAGATTTCTCACAGATACACAGTATTTT. The chain is built from TRBV30 and TRBJ2-3, with TRBD1 matching over 9 bases. The CDR3 consists of 19 residues. Per germline, CDR1 GTSNPN and CDR2 SVGIG (reference sequence).

In this sample, this clone turned up once. The CDR3 loop reads CASRPGTGNTGELFF. For the CDR3, the DNA is TGTGCCAGCAGACCCGGGACAGGGAACACCGGGGAGCTGTTTTTT. The V and J genes are TRBV2 and TRBJ2-2; 8 bases agree with TRBD1. This CDR3 is built from 15 residues. The germline CDR1 and CDR2 sequences are SNHLY and FYNNEI. Trimming at V came to 6 bases and at J to 1 base, leaving 4 bases not matched to a gene. The variable domain in full, completed from reference TRBV2 and TRBJ2-2, reads EPEVTQTPSHQVTQMGQEVILRCVPISNHLYFYWYRQILGQKVEFLVSFYNNEISEKSEIFDDQFSVERPDGSNFTLKIRSTKLEDSAMYFCASRPGTGNTGELFFGEGSRLTVL.

This clone was picked up one time. This rearrangement joins TRBV2 to TRBJ2-7, with 7 bases aligning to TRBD1. V dropped 11 bases and J dropped 2; count of bases not matched to a gene: 6. The length of the CDR3 is 12 residues. Germline CDR1 SNHLY, CDR2 FYNNEI. Here the CDR3 reads CAGGQETYEQYF. The CDR3 DNA reads as TGTGCCGGCGGACAGGAGACCTACGAGCAGTACTTC.

This chain joins TRBV7-9 and TRBJ2-7, with TRBD1 matching 7 bases. This CDR3 region has 14 residues. The germline gives CDR1 SEHNR, CDR2 FQNEAQ (reference sequence). With 5 bases clipped from V and 3 bases from J, the junction kept 7 bases outside the gene matches. CDR3 protein: CASSHAGTVYEQYF. In DNA form, the CDR3 reads TGTGCCAGCAGCCACGCCGGGACAGTCTACGAGCAGTACTTC.

This clone has just a few counts. The rearrangement joins TRBV11-2 to TRBJ1-2, with TRBD1 matching over 8 bases. The germline gives CDR1 SGHAT, CDR2 FQNNGV. This CDR3 contains 16 residues. With V trimmed by 1 base and J by 2 bases, 6 bases remained unmatched. The CDR3 sequence is CASSLAGGYQNYGYTF. The CDR3 DNA is TGTGCCAGCAGCTTAGCAGGGGGCTACCAAAACTATGGCTACACCTTC.

The chain is built from TRBV20-1 and TRBJ2-2; TRBD1 matches at 8 bases. Germline lookup yields CDR1 DFQATT and CDR2 SNEGSKA (reference sequence). The ends lost 3 bases at V and 3 bases at J; junction bases unmatched: 9. The CDR3 extends over 16 amino acids. The DNA for the CDR3 is TGCAGTGCTAGTAACGTCAGGGGGCGGTACACCGGGGAGCTGTTTTTT. Amino acid sequence: CSASNVRGRYTGELFF.

The V call is TRBV10-1, the J call TRBJ2-7; maybe TRBD2 (5 bases). V lost 5 bases and J 0 bases, leaving 8 bases between the germline ends. Germline loops: CDR1 WNHNN, CDR2 SYGVQD (reference sequence). The CDR3 has 13 amino acids. Written as DNA, the CDR3 is TGCGCCAGCAGTTCCGGGAACTCCTACGAGCAGTACTTC. The encoded protein is CASSSGNSYEQYF.

The table lists this clone with a few counts. Other DNA variants within this sample encode the same CDR3. The genes are TRBV19 and TRBJ1-2, with D hard to call. Germline V gives CDR1 LNHDA, CDR2 SQIVND (reference sequence). Between the trimmed V and J ends, which lost 3 bases and 2 bases, there was a span of 7 bases. The CDR3 is made up of 13 amino acids. The CDR3 is CASSIRGNYGYTF. CDR3 DNA sequence: TGTGCCAGTAGTATCAGAGGAAACTATGGCTACACCTTC.